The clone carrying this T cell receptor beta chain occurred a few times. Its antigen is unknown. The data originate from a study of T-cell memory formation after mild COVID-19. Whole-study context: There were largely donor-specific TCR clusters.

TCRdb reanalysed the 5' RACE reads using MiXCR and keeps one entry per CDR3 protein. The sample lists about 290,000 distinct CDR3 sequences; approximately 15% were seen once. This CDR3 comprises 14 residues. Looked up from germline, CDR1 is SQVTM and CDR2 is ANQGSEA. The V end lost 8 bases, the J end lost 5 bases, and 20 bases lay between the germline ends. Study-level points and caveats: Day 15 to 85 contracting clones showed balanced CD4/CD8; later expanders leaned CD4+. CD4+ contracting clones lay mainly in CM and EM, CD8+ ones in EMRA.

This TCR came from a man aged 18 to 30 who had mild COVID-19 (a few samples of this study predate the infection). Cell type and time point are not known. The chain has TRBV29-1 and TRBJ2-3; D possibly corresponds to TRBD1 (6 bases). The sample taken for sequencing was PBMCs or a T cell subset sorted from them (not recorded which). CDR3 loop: CSSGPRLRGDTQYF. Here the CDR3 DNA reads TGCAGCTCGGGTCCTCGGCTCAGGGGAGATACGCAGTATTTT.